The rows below give T cell receptor beta chains drawn from one sample of a study of regulatory dendritic cells for organ transplantation. Data came from immunoSEQ multiplex PCR; TCRdb stores just in-frame clones and leaves some out. The table records under 50,000 clones, 85% to 95% of them present only once. Sequencing was done on a sample of naive CD8+ T cells from blood. These receptors were collected from a human donor in good health. The CDR3 runs from the conserved cysteine through the conserved F or W. D genes are given only for firm matches. Where a row states a size, it is once, few, many or the class of an expanded clone; other rows omit it.

j_gene,v_gene,d_gene,abundance,CDR3aa,CDR3nt
TRBJ2-1,TRBV5-4,-,-,CASSLATSWEQFF,TGTGCCAGCAGCTTGGCTACTAGCTGGGAGCAGTTCTTC
TRBJ2-7,TRBV28,-,-,CASSVPRPSYEQYF,TGTGCCAGCAGTGTTCCCAGGCCCTCCTACGAGCAGTACTTC
TRBJ1-1,TRBV6-1,-,-,CASSPSLWTEAFF,TGTGCCAGCAGTCCCTCACTCTGGACTGAAGCTTTCTTT
TRBJ2-3,TRBV6-6,-,-,CASRAGDGTDTQYF,TGTGCCAGCCGAGCAGGGGATGGCACAGATACGCAGTATTTT
TRBJ1-3,TRBV7-9,TRBD1,-,CASSWWDRDSGNTIYF,TGTGCCAGCAGCTGGTGGGACAGAGACTCTGGAAACACCATATATTTT
TRBJ2-7,TRBV7-9,TRBD1,-,CASSPQGTGTYEQYF,TGTGCCAGCAGCCCACAAGGGACAGGGACCTACGAGCAGTACTTC
TRBJ2-7,TRBV4-2,-,-,CASARGLRNEQYF,TGTGCCAGCGCGCGGGGGCTAAGGAACGAGCAGTACTTC
TRBJ2-7,TRBV7-2,-,-,CASSLAGSGGYEQYF,TGTGCCAGCAGCTTAGCGGGAAGCGGAGGCTACGAGCAGTACTTC
TRBJ2-5,TRBV5-1,TRBD2,-,CASSLSTGGIETQYF,TGCGCCAGCAGCTTGTCTACGGGAGGAATAGAGACCCAGTACTTC
TRBJ2-1,TRBV27,-,-,CASSLLGNEQFF,TGTGCCAGCAGTCTACTCGGGAATGAGCAGTTCTTC
TRBJ1-5,TRBV2,-,few,CASSGRLRASDQPQHF,TGTGCCAGCAGTGGGCGCTTACGGGCGTCGGATCAGCCCCAGCATTTT
TRBJ2-3,TRBV10-3,TRBD2,-,CAISPGTSGGTDTQYF,TGTGCCATCAGCCCCGGGACTAGCGGGGGCACAGATACGCAGTATTTT
TRBJ1-1,TRBV5-1,-,-,CASSMWLGAEAFF,TGCGCCAGCAGCATGTGGCTGGGGGCTGAAGCTTTCTTT
TRBJ1-2,TRBV27,TRBD1,-,CASFGVQPATGNYGYTF,TGTGCCAGCTTCGGGGTCCAACCCGCGACAGGGAACTATGGCTACACCTTC
TRBJ2-5,TRBV10-3,-,-,CAISEAPPAKETQYF,TGTGCCATCAGTGAGGCCCCTCCGGCCAAAGAGACCCAGTACTTC
TRBJ1-2,TRBV2,TRBD1,-,CARDRPGHDYGYTF,TGTGCAAGGGACAGACCCGGACATGACTATGGCTACACCTTC
TRBJ2-2,TRBV5-6,-,-,CASSLSDWARNTGELFF,TGTGCCAGCAGCTTGTCAGACTGGGCAAGGAACACCGGGGAGCTGTTTTTT
TRBJ1-1,TRBV5-1,-,-,CASSLLRGNTEAFF,TGCGCCAGCAGCTTGTTAAGGGGGAACACTGAAGCTTTCTTT
TRBJ2-7,TRBV4-3,-,-,CASSQDAGFPYEQYF,TGCGCCAGCAGCCAAGATGCTGGGTTTCCTTACGAGCAGTACTTC
TRBJ2-5,TRBV4-2,-,-,CASSQYNQERRETQYF,TGTGCCAGCAGCCAATATAATCAAGAGCGGAGAGAGACCCAGTACTTC
TRBJ2-7,TRBV27,TRBD2,-,CASSFTSVTVYEQYF,TGTGCCAGCAGTTTCACTAGCGTAACTGTCTACGAGCAGTACTTC
TRBJ1-1,TRBV19,-,-,CASSIVSGGHTEAFF,TGTGCCAGTAGTATAGTTTCTGGGGGTCATACTGAAGCTTTCTTT
TRBJ2-5,TRBV7-9,TRBD1,-,CASSSNRGLETQYF,TGTGCCAGCAGCTCAAACAGGGGGCTGGAGACCCAGTACTTC
TRBJ2-2,TRBV9,-,-,CASSGSGLGNTGELFF,TGTGCCAGCAGCGGATCGGGACTTGGTAACACCGGGGAGCTGTTTTTT
TRBJ1-1,TRBV9,TRBD1,few,CASSAGQRYTEAFF,TGTGCCAGCAGCGCGGGACAGAGGTACACTGAAGCTTTCTTT
TRBJ2-3,TRBV28,-,once,CASRLAPLGTDTQYF,TGTGCCAGCCGTCTCGCCCCTTTGGGTACAGATACGCAGTATTTT
TRBJ2-7,TRBV2,-,-,CASSEAGQSSYEQYF,TGTGCCAGCAGTGAAGCGGGGCAGTCCTCCTACGAGCAGTACTTC